This T cell receptor beta chain was identified in a study of shared clonotypes between healthy human individuals. For the study at large: In total, the donors were a couple of women and a few men aged 18 to 49.

This CDR3 is built from 12 residues. Per germline, CDR1 SNHLY and CDR2 FYNNEI. Trimming removed 7 bases from V and 3 bases from J, with 10 bases in between. Negatively enriched CD4+ T cells were divided by CD45RA into naive and memory. The table came from immunoSEQ multiplex PCR; TCRdb's copy has only in-frame clones and leaves some out. The data show roughly 1 million clones, roughly 75% seen once. This sequence originates from a man aged 18 to 29 in good health. Specimen: memory CD4+ T cells sorted from blood. As to subset: CD45RA-negative fraction. The J gene is TRBJ2-7, the V gene TRBV2, with D uncertain. CDR3 nucleotide sequence: TGTGCCAGCATTCGAGGAATCTACGAGCAGTACTTC. It specifies CASIRGIYEQYF.